A single sample gave rise to the 10 T cell receptor beta chains below, sequenced in a study of T-cell memory formation after mild COVID-19. TCRdb analysed the 5' RACE reads with MiXCR anew, one entry per CDR3 protein. The sample carries roughly 610,000 distinct CDR3 sequences, 15% to 20% recorded once. The sequenced material came from PBMCs or a T cell subset sorted from them (not recorded which). The source of these receptors is an adult woman who had mild COVID-19 (a few samples of this study predate the infection). Cell type and time point are not known.

This clonotype was detected only once. This sequence joins TRBV6-2 or TRBV6-3 and TRBJ2-7; 8 nucleotides align to TRBD1. The germline CDR1 and CDR2 sequences are MNHEY and SVGEGT. The CDR3 consists of 15 residues. J was trimmed by 3 bases and V by 6 bases; bases with no gene match: 10. CDR3 loop: CASSDGTGADYEQYF. The CDR3 DNA reads TGTGCCAGCAGCGATGGGACAGGTGCGGACTACGAGCAGTACTTC.

CDR3 DNA: TGCAGTGCTATTAAGGGCGGTCCGAACACCGGGGAGCTGTTTTTT. Protein: CSAIKGGPNTGELFF. This chain links TRBV20-1 with TRBJ2-2; no reliable D call. Germline CDR1 reads DFQATT; CDR2 reads SNEGSKA (reference sequence). The V gene lost 4 bases and the J gene lost 0 bases, with 12 bases spanning the gap. The CDR3 covers 15 residues.

This clonotype was found many times. This chain connects TRBV6-5 to TRBJ2-5; TRBD1 agrees at 7 bases. Trimming took 6 bases from V and 0 from J; bases not matched to a gene: 4. Per germline, CDR1 MNHEY and CDR2 SVGAGI. The CDR3 sequence is 14 residues long. Here the CDR3 DNA reads TGTGCCAGCAGGACACAGGGGAACCAAGAGACCCAGTACTTC. This sequence encodes CASRTQGNQETQYF.

The chain links TRBV7-9 to TRBJ2-3; 11 bases fit TRBD2. This CDR3 is 18 amino acids long. Germline loops: CDR1 SEHNR, CDR2 FQNEAQ (reference sequence). Trimming cost V 4 bases and J 5 bases; bases outside gene matches: 14. CDR3 amino acids: CASSSPSGRLSYEDTQYF. In nucleotides, the CDR3 is TGTGCCAGCAGCTCGCCTAGCGGGAGGCTCTCTTATGAAGATACGCAGTATTTT.

This clonotype has only a few counts. V and J are TRBV7-9 and TRBJ2-3, with a weak D call TRBD1 (6 bases). The germline gives CDR1 SEHNR, CDR2 FQNEAQ (reference sequence). There are 17 residues in the CDR3. Trimming shortened V by 3 bases and J by 2 bases, and 18 bases separated the two germline ends. The CDR3 DNA reads TGTGCCAGCAGCTTTGCTCCGGGACAAGCCTTCACAGATACGCAGTATTTT. Its translation: CASSFAPGQAFTDTQYF.

This clonotype was detected only a few times. This chain links TRBV24-1 with TRBJ2-1, with D uncertain. The CDR3 runs 15 residues. Germline CDR1 KGHDR, CDR2 SFDVKD. The ends were cut back, 5 bases at V and 4 bases at J, with 14 bases in the middle. The CDR3 region is CATSVGGELYNEQFF. CDR3 in DNA: TGTGCCACCAGTGTGGGCGGAGAACTTTACAATGAGCAGTTCTTC.

This clonotype was counted only a few times. The V and J genes are TRBV20-1 and TRBJ2-1, with 9 bases aligning to TRBD2. The CDR3 is 15 residues long. The germline V gene has CDR1 DFQATT and CDR2 SNEGSKA (reference sequence). Trimming removed 5 bases from V and 4 bases from J; junction bases left unmatched: 9. The CDR3 region is CSAGSAGGPYNEQFF. The CDR3 DNA reads as TGCAGTGCTGGGTCAGCGGGGGGCCCATACAATGAGCAGTTCTTC.

This clonotype was observed a few times. V usage is TRBV6-5 and J usage is TRBJ2-1; 7 nucleotides agree with TRBD1. With 6 bases clipped from V and 5 bases from J, the junction kept 13 bases outside the gene matches. The length of the CDR3 is 16 residues. Germline CDR1 and CDR2: MNHEY and SVGAGI. DNA for the CDR3: TGTGCCAGCAGAGACTGGGACAGCAGAAGTAACAATGAGCAGTTCTTC. Protein: CASRDWDSRSNNEQFF.

This clonotype was counted only a few times. The genes are TRBV3-1 and TRBJ2-3, with no clear D. V lost 1 base to trimming and J lost 3 bases, with 11 bases between them. In germline, CDR1 is LGHDT, CDR2 YNNKEL (reference sequence). This CDR3 region has 15 residues. This CDR3 reads CASSQVRAETDTQYF. CDR3 bases: TGTGCCAGCAGCCAAGTACGCGCGGAAACAGATACGCAGTATTTT.

This clonotype was recorded at least ten times. This sequence joins TRBV7-9 and TRBJ2-7; 7 nucleotides agree with TRBD1. Per the germline V gene, CDR1 is SEHNR and CDR2 is FQNEAQ (reference sequence). The CDR3 consists of 16 residues. V dropped 0 bases and J dropped 3; count of bases not matched to a gene: 8. The CDR3 reads CASSLADRPSGYEQYF. The CDR3 nucleotides are TGTGCCAGCAGCTTAGCGGACAGGCCCTCGGGCTACGAGCAGTACTTC. Full variable domain (missing parts from reference TRBV7-9 and TRBJ2-7): DTGVSQNPRHKITKRGQNVTFRCDPISEHNRLYWYRQTLGQGPEFLTYFQNEAQLEKSRLLSDRFSAERPKGSFSTLEIQRTEQGDSAMYLCASSLADRPSGYEQYFGPGTRLTVT.